This is a list of T cell receptor beta chains from one sample in a study of molecular identifiers for immune sequencing clone quantification. TCRdb reprocessed the PCR reads via MiXCR and lists one record per CDR3 protein. This sample has some 580,000 distinct CDR3 sequences, with around 25% found just once. The sample taken for sequencing was naive CD8+ T cells from blood, with Jurkat cell RNA spiked in. The receptor set was obtained from a human donor in good health. Some libraries in this study had Jurkat cell RNA spiked in. Each CDR3 is given with its conserved first and last residue. Each record gives: D gene, clone size, V gene, J gene, CDR3 protein, CDR3 DNA. D genes are given only for firm matches. The size entry is marked missing in some rows and otherwise reads once, few, many or a size class.

d_call: -; clone_size: few; v_call: TRBV5-6; j_call: TRBJ1-6; cdr3_aa: CASSLIRLENNSPLHF; cdr3_nt: TGTGCCAGCAGCTTGATACGACTGGAGAATAATTCACCCCTCCACTTT
d_call: TRBD2; clone_size: -; v_call: TRBV7-3; j_call: TRBJ2-1; cdr3_aa: CACSSLAGASYNEQFF; cdr3_nt: TGTGCCTGCAGCTCTCTAGCGGGAGCTTCCTACAATGAGCAGTTCTTC
d_call: -; clone_size: few; v_call: TRBV7-9; j_call: TRBJ1-4; cdr3_aa: CASSLALDGRTTDEKLFF; cdr3_nt: TGTGCCAGCAGCTTAGCGTTGGACGGCCGTACAACTGATGAAAAACTGTTTTTT
d_call: -; clone_size: many; v_call: TRBV23-1; j_call: TRBJ1-6; cdr3_aa: CASSADSPLHF; cdr3_nt: TGCGCCAGCAGTGCAGACTCACCCCTCCACTTT
d_call: TRBD1; clone_size: many; v_call: TRBV29-1; j_call: TRBJ2-7; cdr3_aa: CSVVKAEDRGNYEQYF; cdr3_nt: TGCAGCGTCGTAAAAGCCGAAGACAGGGGGAACTACGAGCAGTACTTC
d_call: TRBD2; clone_size: many; v_call: TRBV5-4; j_call: TRBJ2-3; cdr3_aa: CASPGREGTQYF; cdr3_nt: TGTGCCAGTCCGGGTCGGGAGGGTACGCAGTATTTT
d_call: -; clone_size: many; v_call: TRBV18; j_call: TRBJ2-3; cdr3_aa: CASSRRDNTDTQYF; cdr3_nt: TGTGCCAGCTCCCGACGGGACAACACAGATACGCAGTATTTT
d_call: -; clone_size: -; v_call: TRBV6-2/TRBV6-3; j_call: TRBJ2-5; cdr3_aa: CASSYSTGRGRETQYF; cdr3_nt: TGTGCCAGCAGTTACTCGACTGGGCGAGGTCGGGAGACCCAGTACTTC
d_call: -; clone_size: -; v_call: TRBV18; j_call: TRBJ2-3; cdr3_aa: CASSPPTPYTDTQYF; cdr3_nt: TGTGCCAGCTCACCACCGACCCCTTACACAGATACGCAGTATTTT
d_call: TRBD1; clone_size: -; v_call: TRBV7-2; j_call: TRBJ1-1; cdr3_aa: CASSTGGANTEAFF; cdr3_nt: TGTGCCAGCAGCACAGGGGGCGCGAACACTGAAGCTTTCTTT